This T cell receptor (beta chain) comes out of a study of CD8+ T cells in alopecia areata. Study results and limitations: Uncertainty remains about how baseline CD8+ expansion links to response, with one nonresponder.

The germline gives CDR1 MNHEY, CDR2 SMNVEV (reference sequence). V gave up 4 bases and J gave up 2 bases, with 8 bases separating them. This CDR3 is built from 13 residues. Concerning this clone: The antigen remains undetermined.

RNA was extracted and reverse transcribed into cDNA as the sequencing template. TCRdb's table, derived via immunoSEQ multiplex PCR, lists solely in-frame clones and lacks some. Altogether about 90,000 clones are present, around 47% being singletons, with the ten largest covering roughly 18%. As for treatment: oral pan-JAK inhibitor, 5-10 mg twice daily. This sequence was found in a human donor with alopecia areata. This chain joins TRBV27 and TRBJ1-2, with unresolved D. The specimen was CD8+ T cells sorted from blood, collected at week 24, from a patient treated with tofacitinib. The CDR3 DNA is TGTGCCAGCAGTTCGAGAAGGAACTATGGCTACACCTTC. Its protein product is CASSSRRNYGYTF.